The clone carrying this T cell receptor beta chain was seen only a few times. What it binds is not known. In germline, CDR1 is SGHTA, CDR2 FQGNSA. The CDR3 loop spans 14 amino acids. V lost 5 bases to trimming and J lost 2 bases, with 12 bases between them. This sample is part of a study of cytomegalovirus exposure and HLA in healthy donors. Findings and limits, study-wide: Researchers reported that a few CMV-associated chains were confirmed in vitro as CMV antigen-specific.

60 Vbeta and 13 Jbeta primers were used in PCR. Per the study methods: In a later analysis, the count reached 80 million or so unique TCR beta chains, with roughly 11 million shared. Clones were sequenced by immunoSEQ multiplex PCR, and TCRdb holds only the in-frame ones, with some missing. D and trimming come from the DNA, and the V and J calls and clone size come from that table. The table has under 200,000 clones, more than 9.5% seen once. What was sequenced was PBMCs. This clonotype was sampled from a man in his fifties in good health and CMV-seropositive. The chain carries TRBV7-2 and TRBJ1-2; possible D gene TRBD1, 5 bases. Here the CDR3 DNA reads TGTGCCAGCAGCAGAAATCAGGGAAACTATGGCTACACCTTC. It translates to CASSRNQGNYGYTF.